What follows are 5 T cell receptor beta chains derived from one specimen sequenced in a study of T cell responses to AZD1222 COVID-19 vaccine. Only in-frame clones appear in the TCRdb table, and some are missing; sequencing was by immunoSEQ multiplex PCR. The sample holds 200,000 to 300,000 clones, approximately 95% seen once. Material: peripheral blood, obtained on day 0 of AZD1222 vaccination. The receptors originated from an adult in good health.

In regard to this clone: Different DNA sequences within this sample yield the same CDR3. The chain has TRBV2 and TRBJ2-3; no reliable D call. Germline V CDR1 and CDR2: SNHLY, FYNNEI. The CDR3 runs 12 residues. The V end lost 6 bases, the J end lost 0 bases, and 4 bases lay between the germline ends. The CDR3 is CASSVSTDTQYF. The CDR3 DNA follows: TGTGCCAGCAGCGTTAGCACAGATACGCAGTATTTT.

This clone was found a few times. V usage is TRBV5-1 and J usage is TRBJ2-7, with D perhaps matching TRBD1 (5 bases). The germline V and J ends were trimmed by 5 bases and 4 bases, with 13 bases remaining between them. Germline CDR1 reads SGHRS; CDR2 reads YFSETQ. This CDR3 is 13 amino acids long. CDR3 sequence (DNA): TGCGCCAGCAGTTTAGACAGTACTTACGAGCAGTACTTC. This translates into CASSLDSTYEQYF. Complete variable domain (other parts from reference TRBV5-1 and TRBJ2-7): KAGVTQTPRYLIKTRGQQVTLSCSPISGHRSVSWYQQTPGQGLQFLFEYFSETQRNKGNFPGRFSGRQFSNSRSEMNVSTLELGDSALYLCASSLDSTYEQYFGPGTRLTVT.

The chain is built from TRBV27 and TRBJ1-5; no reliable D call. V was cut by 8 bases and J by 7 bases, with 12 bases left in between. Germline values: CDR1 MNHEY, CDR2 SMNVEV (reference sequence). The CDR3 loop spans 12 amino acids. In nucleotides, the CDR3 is TGTGCCAGCGATACGGGCCAGCAGCCCCAGCATTTT. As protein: CASDTGQQPQHF.

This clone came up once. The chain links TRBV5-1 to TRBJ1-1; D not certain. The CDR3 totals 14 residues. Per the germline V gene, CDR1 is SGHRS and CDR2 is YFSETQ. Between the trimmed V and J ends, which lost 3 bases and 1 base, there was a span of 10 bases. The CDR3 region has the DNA TGCGCCAGCAGCTCTACAGTGGGGAACACTGAAGCTTTCTTT. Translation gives CASSSTVGNTEAFF.

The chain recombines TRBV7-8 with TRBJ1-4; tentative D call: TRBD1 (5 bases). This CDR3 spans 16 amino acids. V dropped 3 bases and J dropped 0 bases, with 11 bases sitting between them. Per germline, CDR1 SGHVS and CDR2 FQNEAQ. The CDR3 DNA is TGTGCCAGCAGCTTTCAGGGATATGCAACTAATGAAAAACTGTTTTTT. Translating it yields CASSFQGYATNEKLFF.